The 9 T cell receptor beta chains below come from one sample, sequenced in a study of blood T cell repertoires in COVID-19. Only in-frame clones appear in the TCRdb table, and some are missing; sequencing was by immunoSEQ multiplex PCR. Here the sample spans about 250,000 clones, approximately 86% being singletons. Sequenced sample: PBMCs or T cells enriched from blood (not recorded which). Receptors were obtained from a woman in her forties or fifties who had recovered from COVID-19.

The V call is TRBV9, the J call TRBJ1-4; possibly TRBD1 for D (6 bases). Germline V gives CDR1 SGDLS, CDR2 YYNGEE. The V and J ends lost 4 bases and 3 bases respectively, with 10 bases between them. The CDR3 is made up of 14 amino acids. The CDR3 protein is CASSSDSANEKLFF. The CDR3, as DNA: TGTGCCAGCAGCTCGGACAGCGCTAATGAAAAACTGTTTTTT. Looking up the rest from reference TRBV9 and TRBJ1-4 gives the full variable domain: DSGVTQTPKHLITATGQRVTLRCSPRSGDLSVYWYQQSLDQGLQFLIQYYNGEERAKGNILERFSAQQFPDLHSELNLSSLELGDSALYFCASSSDSANEKLFFGSGTQLSVL.

V is TRBV7-2 and J is TRBJ2-1, with TRBD2 as a possible D gene (5 bases). Germline V gene data show CDR1 as SGHTA and CDR2 as FQGNSA. There are 14 residues in the CDR3. V shed 8 bases and J shed 5 bases, with 16 bases lying between them. The CDR3 region has the DNA TGTGCCAGCGAGTCTAGCTTGCGCAACAATGAGCAGTTCTTC. Amino acid sequence: CASESSLRNNEQFF.

The CDR3 region is CASSRGVEKLFF. The CDR3 DNA sequence: TGTGCCAGCAGCCGGGGAGTTGAAAAACTGTTTTTT. The V and J genes are TRBV7-9 and TRBJ1-4; D call uncertain. V was trimmed by 5 bases and J by 7 bases, leaving 8 bases between them. This CDR3 contains 12 residues. Germline CDR1 reads SEHNR; CDR2 reads FQNEAQ (reference sequence).

The chain has TRBV25-1 and TRBJ1-1, with TRBD1 matching 7 bases. Trimming removed 2 bases from V and 5 bases from J; junction bases left unmatched: 5. Per the germline V gene, CDR1 is MGHDK and CDR2 is SYGVNS. This CDR3 has 14 amino acids. The CDR3 region has the DNA TGTGCCAGCAGTGAAACAGGGGATTGGACTGAAGCTTTCTTT. The encoded protein is CASSETGDWTEAFF.

This chain connects TRBV2 to TRBJ1-5; TRBD1 aligns across 7 bases. The CDR3 length is 15 residues. CDR1 is SNHLY, CDR2 FYNNEI, per germline. V gave up 6 bases and J gave up 5 bases; unmatched junction bases: 10. CDR3 region: CASSAGSRGDQPQHF. The CDR3 region has the DNA TGTGCCAGCAGCGCGGGGTCCAGGGGGGATCAGCCCCAGCATTTT. The full variable domain, rest sourced from reference TRBV2 and TRBJ1-5, is EPEVTQTPSHQVTQMGQEVILRCVPISNHLYFYWYRQILGQKVEFLVSFYNNEISEKSEIFDDQFSVERPDGSNFTLKIRSTKLEDSAMYFCASSAGSRGDQPQHFGDGTRLSIL.

The chain is built from TRBV5-1 and TRBJ2-1; 9 nucleotides match TRBD2. Germline-derived CDR1 and CDR2 are SGHRS and YFSETQ. V lost 4 bases and J lost 0; bases outside the gene matches: 2. The length of the CDR3 is 15 residues. CDR3 sequence reads: CASSQGLASYNEQFF. The CDR3 DNA reads TGCGCCAGCAGCCAGGGACTAGCCTCCTACAATGAGCAGTTCTTC. The variable domain in full, completed from reference TRBV5-1 and TRBJ2-1, reads KAGVTQTPRYLIKTRGQQVTLSCSPISGHRSVSWYQQTPGQGLQFLFEYFSETQRNKGNFPGRFSGRQFSNSRSEMNVSTLELGDSALYLCASSQGLASYNEQFFGPGTRLTVL.

As for this clone: The same CDR3 can be traced to other DNA sequences in this sample. The chain combines TRBV28 with TRBJ1-1; D is uncertain. Germline assignment: CDR1 MDHEN and CDR2 SYDVKM. The germline V and J ends were trimmed by 2 bases and 3 bases, with 4 bases remaining between them. The CDR3 length is 12 residues. In DNA form, the CDR3 reads TGTGCCAGCAGTTTACTTGACACTGAAGCTTTCTTT. Its translation: CASSLLDTEAFF.

The chain employs TRBV10-3 and TRBJ2-3; 8 bases agree with TRBD1. The V and J ends lost 0 bases and 3 bases, in that order; junction bases with no gene match: 8. Germline CDR1 is ENHRY and CDR2 is SYGVKD. The CDR3 loop spans 17 amino acids. The DNA for the CDR3 is TGTGCCATCAGTGAGTCGAGAGGGACAGGCAGGACAGATACGCAGTATTTT. Translating it yields CAISESRGTGRTDTQYF.

The chain uses TRBV30 and TRBJ1-5, with D perhaps matching TRBD1 (5 bases). The V and J ends lost 1 base and 5 bases respectively, with 9 bases between them. CDR3 length: 13 residues. Germline CDR1 GTSNPN, CDR2 SVGIG (reference sequence). The CDR3 sequence: CAWSDRIDQPQHF. The CDR3 bases are TGTGCCTGGAGTGACAGGATAGATCAGCCCCAGCATTTT.